This entry lists 15 T cell receptor beta chains sequenced from one sample in a study of beta chain features in type 1 diabetes. Since all of the isolated RNA was reverse transcribed, expressed TCRB transcripts were what got sequenced. TCRdb keeps only in-frame clones here, not all; method: immunoSEQ multiplex PCR. The table records 680,000 or so clones, under 15% of them present only once. Findings and caveats of the study: Among patients with Type 1 diabetes, TCRB CDR3s were moderately but significantly shorter in every one of the four CD4+ subsets.

For these TCRs, the target antigens are not known. Sequencing was carried out using naive CD4+ T cells from blood. Source of these receptors: a man between 18 and 35 years old with type 1 diabetes.

This clone was detected only a few times. V gene TRBV30 combines with J gene TRBJ2-5; D perhaps matches TRBD2 (6 bases). Trimming cost V 3 bases and J 5 bases, with 10 bases left between them. Germline values: CDR1 GTSNPN, CDR2 SVGIG (reference sequence). The CDR3 loop spans 12 amino acids. The CDR3 bases are TGTGCCTGGAGGGCGGGGCATGAGACCCAGTACTTC. Its protein product is CAWRAGHETQYF.

In this sample, this clone turned up a few times. V usage is TRBV5-1 and J usage is TRBJ2-4; maybe TRBD1 (5 bases). Germline V gives CDR1 SGHRS, CDR2 YFSETQ. The CDR3 consists of 14 residues. Trimming pared 0 bases from V and 7 bases from J, leaving 11 bases between. As DNA, the CDR3 is TGCGCCAGCAGCTTGGAAGCAGGGATGAACATTCAGTACTTC. Its protein product is CASSLEAGMNIQYF.

The chain uses TRBV2 and TRBJ2-1; D unclear. Germline CDR1 and CDR2: SNHLY and FYNNEI. The V end lost 0 bases, the J end lost 5 bases, and 8 bases lay between the germline ends. This CDR3 comprises 14 residues. The DNA of the CDR3 is TGTGCCAGCAGTGAAGCTGCAGGTAACAATGAGCAGTTCTTC. This gives the protein CASSEAAGNNEQFF.

The table lists this clone with a few counts. V usage is TRBV5-4 and J usage is TRBJ2-3; 10 nucleotides align to TRBD2. Trimming removed 2 bases from V and 2 bases from J; junction bases left unmatched: 5. The length of the CDR3 is 16 residues. The germline V gene encodes CDR1 SGHNT and CDR2 YYREEE (reference sequence). As DNA, the CDR3 is TGTGCCAGCAGCTTCCATAGCGGGGGGCTCACAGATACGCAGTATTTT. This translates into CASSFHSGGLTDTQYF. The whole variable domain, remainder taken from reference TRBV5-4 and TRBJ2-3, is ETGVTQSPTHLIKTRGQQVTLRCSSQSGHNTVSWYQQALGQGPQFIFQYYREEENGRGNFPPRFSGLQFPNYSSELNVNALELDDSALYLCASSFHSGGLTDTQYFGPGTRLTVL.

The V call is TRBV4-1, the J call TRBJ2-7; D is possibly TRBD1 (6 bases). The CDR3 has 14 residues. Between the trimmed V and J ends, which lost 1 base and 0 bases, there was a span of 7 bases. Germline values: CDR1 MGHRA, CDR2 YSYEKL. The CDR3 DNA is TGCGCCAGCAGCCAAGCGGGACACTCCTACGAGCAGTACTTC. Translation: CASSQAGHSYEQYF.

This clone was seen a few times. The V call is TRBV11-2, the J call TRBJ2-2; D may be TRBD1 (6 bases). Trimming removed 5 bases at V and 8 bases at J, with 9 bases between. Germline CDR1 and CDR2: SGHAT and FQNNGV. This CDR3 region has 12 residues. CDR3 nucleotide sequence: TGTGCCAGCAGCCCACAGGGAGGGGAGCTGTTTTTT. It is translated as CASSPQGGELFF.

The chain uses TRBV25-1 and TRBJ2-5, with 8 bases fitting TRBD2. Germline-derived CDR1 and CDR2 are MGHDK and SYGVNS. V shed 7 bases and J 5 bases; nucleotides not matched to a gene: 9. This CDR3 contains 14 residues. The CDR3 is CASTKAGAGETQYF. In DNA, the CDR3 is TGTGCCAGCACCAAAGCGGGGGCAGGGGAGACCCAGTACTTC. Looking up the rest from reference TRBV25-1 and TRBJ2-5 gives the full variable domain: EADIYQTPRYLVIGTGKKITLECSQTMGHDKMYWYQQDPGMELHLIHYSYGVNSTEKGDLSSESTVSRIRTEHFPLTLESARPSHTSQYLCASTKAGAGETQYFGPGTRLLVL.

This clone was counted only a few times. As DNA, the CDR3 is TGTGCCAGCAGTGAAGACACCTCCGGGACTGGAAACACCATATATTTT. Its protein is CASSEDTSGTGNTIYF. The genes are TRBV6-4 and TRBJ1-3, with D hard to call. The CDR3 is 16 residues long. The germline V and J ends were trimmed by 3 bases and 2 bases, with 14 bases remaining between them. Per the germline V gene, CDR1 is MRHNA and CDR2 is SNTAGT.

The chain carries TRBV5-8 and TRBJ2-5; D may be TRBD1 (5 bases). Between the trimmed V and J ends, which lost 0 bases and 2 bases, there was a span of 14 bases. Germline V gene lookup returns CDR1 SGHTS and CDR2 YDEGEE. The CDR3 covers 16 residues. The CDR3 reads CASSLVRQTVQETQYF. The CDR3, as DNA: TGTGCCAGCAGCTTGGTAAGGCAGACAGTACAAGAGACCCAGTACTTC.

This clone was counted between two and nine times. This sequence joins TRBV7-2 and TRBJ2-1; TRBD1 might be the D (6 bases). Trimming removed 5 bases at V and 10 bases at J, with 15 bases between. The CDR3 has 13 residues. Germline CDR1 is SGHTA and CDR2 is FQGNSA. The CDR3 here is CASSQGVDREQFF. The CDR3 DNA is TGTGCCAGCAGCCAAGGGGTAGACAGGGAGCAGTTCTTC.

The chain has TRBV23-1 and TRBJ2-1; D is perhaps TRBD1 (6 bases). TRBV23-1 is placed among ORFs of uncertain function. The CDR3 spans 17 residues. Trimming shortened V by 0 bases and J by 1 base, and 13 bases separated the two germline ends. DNA for the CDR3: TGCGCCAGCAGTCAATCTGGGACACAAGCTTCCTACAATGAGCAGTTCTTC. Its translation is CASSQSGTQASYNEQFF.

The chain is built from TRBV27 and TRBJ1-5; D is possibly TRBD1 (5 bases). The CDR3 length is 15 residues. The V and J ends lost 2 bases and 5 bases respectively, with 13 bases between them. Germline V gene lookup returns CDR1 MNHEY and CDR2 SMNVEV (reference sequence). DNA for the CDR3: TGTGCCAGCAGTTTAGGGGGAGAGGGGTATCAGCCCCAGCATTTT. Translation: CASSLGGEGYQPQHF.

A few counts support this clone. The CDR3 protein is CASSLGQGAEQFF. The CDR3 nucleotides are TGTGCCAGCAGCTTGGGACAGGGGGCCGAGCAGTTCTTC. The rearrangement uses TRBV5-6 and TRBJ2-1, with 10 bases that match TRBD1. V lost 0 bases, J lost 10 bases, and 1 base stayed unmatched. The CDR3 covers 13 residues. CDR1 is SGHDT, CDR2 YYEEEE, per germline.

This clone appeared a few times. The V gene is TRBV28, the J gene TRBJ1-2; D perhaps matches TRBD1 (5 bases). Looked up from germline, CDR1 is MDHEN and CDR2 is SYDVKM. Trimming left V 5 bases short and J 4 bases short, with 20 bases between. CDR3 length equals 16 residues. In nucleotides, the CDR3 is TGTGCCAGCAGTCAAGAGCCCCAGGGAGTTGGCTATGGCTACACCTTC. As protein: CASSQEPQGVGYGYTF.

The V and J genes are TRBV5-1 and TRBJ2-3; TRBD2 agrees at 8 bases. This CDR3 has 16 residues. With V trimmed by 1 base and J by 3 bases, 7 bases remained unmatched. Germline V gene data show CDR1 as SGHRS and CDR2 as YFSETQ. The CDR3 is CASSLPSGGGTDTQYF. CDR3 DNA sequence: TGCGCCAGCAGCTTGCCCAGCGGGGGTGGGACAGATACGCAGTATTTT.